These 16 T cell receptor beta chains were all obtained from the same sample, sequenced in a study of cytomegalovirus exposure and HLA in healthy donors. Use of 60 Vbeta and 13 Jbeta primers characterized the PCR. Clones were sequenced by immunoSEQ multiplex PCR, and TCRdb holds only the in-frame ones, with some missing. In the table there are about 190,000 clones, more than 65% of which are singletons. Sample: PBMCs. All receptors come from a woman in her 30s in good health and CMV-seropositive.

This chain joins TRBV5-6 and TRBJ2-1; 9 positions match TRBD2. The germline V gene encodes CDR1 SGHDT and CDR2 YYEEEE. The ends lost 2 bases at V and 13 bases at J; junction bases unmatched: 7. The CDR3 loop spans 13 amino acids. DNA of the CDR3: TGTGCCAGCAGCTTAGCCGATAGCGGGAGTCAGTTCTTC. This encodes CASSLADSGSQFF.

The V and J genes are TRBV5-4 and TRBJ1-2; the D gene is possibly TRBD1 (6 bases). Per the germline V gene, CDR1 is SGHNT and CDR2 is YYREEE (reference sequence). V was shortened by 4 bases and J by 4 bases, with 17 bases between the two germline ends. The CDR3 runs to 15 residues. Here the CDR3 DNA reads TGTGCCAGCAGCCCACTTAATCAGGGGAGCTATGGCTACACCTTC. Residues: CASSPLNQGSYGYTF.

This chain links TRBV4-2 with TRBJ1-5; D call uncertain. Trimming stripped 2 bases from V and 7 bases from J, with 6 bases between. The CDR3 contains 12 residues. Germline assignment: CDR1 LGHNA and CDR2 YNFKEQ. CDR3 in amino acids: CASSQSSQPQHF. CDR3 in DNA: TGTGCCAGCAGCCAATCTTCCCAGCCCCAGCATTTT.

This chain links TRBV7-2 with TRBJ2-5; 8 bases are shared with TRBD2. Germline V gene data show CDR1 as SGHTA and CDR2 as FQGNSA. V was clipped by 1 base and J by 3 bases; unmatched bases: 4. The CDR3 is 15 residues long. The CDR3 bases are TGTGCCAGCAGCTTAGTGGGGCGGGGGGAAGAGACCCAGTACTTC. It specifies CASSLVGRGEETQYF.

The rearrangement uses TRBV11-2 and TRBJ1-2; 9 bases agree with TRBD1. Unmatched junction bases numbered 11, after V lost 5 bases and J lost 4 bases. This CDR3 has 16 residues. Germline CDR1 is SGHAT and CDR2 is FQNNGV. This chain's CDR3 is CASSRRTGDNVYGYTF. CDR3 coding DNA: TGTGCCAGCAGCCGTCGGACAGGGGACAATGTCTATGGCTACACCTTC.

This chain uses TRBV14 with TRBJ2-1; D perhaps matches TRBD2 (6 bases). Germline loops: CDR1 SGHDN, CDR2 FVKESK. V was pared by 3 bases and J by 2 bases, with 8 bases between. The CDR3 consists of 14 residues. The CDR3 sequence is CASSHGSTYNEQFF. CDR3 coding DNA: TGTGCCAGCAGCCACGGGAGCACCTACAATGAGCAGTTCTTC. Full variable domain (remainder filled in from reference TRBV14 and TRBJ2-1): EAGVTQFPSHSVIEKGQTVTLRCDPISGHDNLYWYRRVMGKEIKFLLHFVKESKQDESGMPNNRFLAERTGGTYSTLKVQPAELEDSGVYFCASSHGSTYNEQFFGPGTRLTVL.

This clone was counted once. The chain has TRBV7-9 and TRBJ1-1, with 8 bases matching TRBD1. The junction had 8 bases not matched to a gene; V was cut back by 5 bases and J by 0 bases. There are 16 residues in the CDR3. CDR1 and CDR2 (germline): SEHNR, FQNEAQ (reference sequence). CDR3 in amino acids: CASSPDRGKLNTEAFF. The CDR3 DNA reads TGTGCCAGCAGCCCCGACAGGGGTAAGTTGAACACTGAAGCTTTCTTT.

The V and J genes are TRBV6-1 and TRBJ1-3; no clear D gene. The V gene lost 3 bases and the J gene lost 4 bases, with 10 bases spanning the gap. CDR1 is MNHNS, CDR2 SASEGT, per germline. The CDR3 contains 14 residues. The CDR3: CASSDETRGNTIYF. CDR3 DNA: TGTGCCAGCAGTGATGAGACGAGGGGAAACACCATATATTTT.

The rearrangement uses TRBV28 and TRBJ2-3; weak D call: TRBD1 (6 bases). This CDR3 is 14 amino acids long. Germline CDR1 reads MDHEN; CDR2 reads SYDVKM. V shed 4 bases and J shed 5 bases, with 13 bases lying between them. For the CDR3, the DNA is TGTGCCAGCAGTTACGACAGGAGGAAAGATACGCAGTATTTT. It specifies CASSYDRRKDTQYF. The whole variable domain, filled in from reference TRBV28 and TRBJ2-3, reads DVKVTQSSRYLVKRTGEKVFLECVQDMDHENMFWYRQDPGLGLRLIYFSYDVKMKEKGDIPEGYSVSREKKERFSLILESASTNQTSMYLCASSYDRRKDTQYFGPGTRLTVL.

The chain joins TRBV21-1 to TRBJ2-5; the table names TRBD1, a call not compared with the DNA. TRBV21-1 has pseudogene status. CDR3 size: 15 residues. The CDR3 loop is CASSKVGDRVETQYF. The CDR3 nucleotides are TGTGCCAGCAGCAAAGTTGGGGACAGGGTCGAGACCCAGTACTTC.

CDR3 in DNA: TGTGCCAGCAGTTACTTAGGGGGCTTGGACGAGCAGTACTTC. It translates to CASSYLGGLDEQYF. The V call is TRBV6-5, the J call TRBJ2-7; 7 bases fit TRBD1. J gave up 5 bases and V 1 base, and 5 bases lay outside the gene matches. This CDR3 region has 14 residues. Germline V gives CDR1 MNHEY, CDR2 SVGAGI.

This chain joins TRBV18 and TRBJ1-5; perhaps TRBD1 as D (5 bases). V gave up 4 bases and J gave up 4 bases, with 17 bases separating them. Germline CDR1 KGHSH, CDR2 LQKENI. The CDR3 extends over 16 amino acids. CDR3 nucleotide sequence: TGTGCCAGCTCACTCACGGACCCGGGGGGGAATCAGCCCCAGCATTTT. Translated: CASSLTDPGGNQPQHF.

This clone was counted a single time. At one boundary the junction diverges from the germline segment, which might be a read error. The chain is built from TRBV5-1 and TRBJ2-1, with no clear D. The CDR3 is 15 amino acids. Per the germline V gene, CDR1 is SGHRS and CDR2 is YFSETQ. The chain's CDR3 is CASRPSALSSNEQFF. Written as DNA, the CDR3 is TGCGCCAGCAGACCCTCCGCGCTTTCCTCCAATGAGCAGTTCTTC.

The J gene is TRBJ2-1, the V gene TRBV11-2; no clear D gene. The length of the CDR3 is 14 residues. Between the trimmed V and J ends, which lost 8 bases and 1 base, there was a span of 12 bases. Germline CDR1 and CDR2: SGHAT and FQNNGV. CDR3 in DNA: TGTGCCAGCCGACCTCTAGATTCCTACAATGAGCAGTTCTTC. Its translation: CASRPLDSYNEQFF.

A word on this clone: Within the sample, other DNA sequences also encode this same CDR3. The chain employs TRBV29-1 and TRBJ2-7; 7 positions match TRBD1. V was clipped by 7 bases and J by 5 bases; unmatched bases: 11. The CDR3 is 13 amino acids. Germline lookup yields CDR1 SQVTM and CDR2 ANQGSEA. This CDR3 is CSALPDRAHEQYF. The CDR3 bases are TGCAGCGCGCTACCCGACAGGGCCCACGAGCAGTACTTC.

The chain links TRBV5-5 to TRBJ1-1, with 9 bases that match TRBD1. From germline, CDR1 is SGHKS and CDR2 YYEKEE (reference sequence). The CDR3 loop spans 15 amino acids. Trimming at V came to 0 bases and at J to 10 bases, leaving 10 bases not matched to a gene. CDR3 DNA: TGTGCCAGCAGCTTGGCGGACAGGGGTACGGGGGGAGCTTTCTTT. It yields the protein CASSLADRGTGGAFF. Together with reference TRBV5-5 and TRBJ1-1, the CDR3 gives the full variable domain: DAGVTQSPTHLIKTRGQQVTLRCSPISGHKSVSWYQQVLGQGPQFIFQYYEKEERGRGNFPDRFSARQFPNYSSELNVNALLLGDSALYLCASSLADRGTGGAFFGQGTRLTVV.